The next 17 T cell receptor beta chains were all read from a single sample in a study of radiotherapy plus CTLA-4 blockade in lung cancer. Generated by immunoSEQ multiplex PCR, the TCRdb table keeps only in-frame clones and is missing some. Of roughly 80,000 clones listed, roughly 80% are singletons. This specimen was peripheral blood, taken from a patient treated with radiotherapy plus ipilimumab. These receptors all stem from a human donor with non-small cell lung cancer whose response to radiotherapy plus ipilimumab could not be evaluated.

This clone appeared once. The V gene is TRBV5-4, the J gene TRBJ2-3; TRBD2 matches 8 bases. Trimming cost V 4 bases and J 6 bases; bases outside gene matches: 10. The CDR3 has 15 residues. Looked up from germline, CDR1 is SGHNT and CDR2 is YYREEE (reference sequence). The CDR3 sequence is CASSGSGEVFDTQYF. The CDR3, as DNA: TGTGCCAGCAGCGGTAGCGGGGAGGTTTTTGATACGCAGTATTTT.

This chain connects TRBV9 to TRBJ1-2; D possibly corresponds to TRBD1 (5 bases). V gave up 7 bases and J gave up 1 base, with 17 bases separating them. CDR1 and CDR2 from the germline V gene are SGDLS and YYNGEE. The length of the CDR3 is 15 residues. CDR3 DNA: TGTGCCAGCGGCGGGGCGGAGGAATATAACTATGGCTACACCTTC. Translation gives CASGGAEEYNYGYTF.

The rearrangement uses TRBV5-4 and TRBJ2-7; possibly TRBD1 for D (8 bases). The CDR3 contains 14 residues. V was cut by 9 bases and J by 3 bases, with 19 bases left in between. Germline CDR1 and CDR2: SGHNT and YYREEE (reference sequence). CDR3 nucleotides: TGTGCCACCCACAGGGGGGGGGACATCTACGAGCAGTACTTC. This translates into CATHRGGDIYEQYF.

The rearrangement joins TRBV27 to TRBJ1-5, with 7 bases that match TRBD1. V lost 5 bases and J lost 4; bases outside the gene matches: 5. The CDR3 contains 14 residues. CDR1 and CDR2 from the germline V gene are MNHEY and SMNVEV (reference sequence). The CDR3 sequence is CASSQGTANQPQHF. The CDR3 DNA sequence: TGTGCCAGCAGTCAGGGGACAGCTAATCAGCCCCAGCATTTT.

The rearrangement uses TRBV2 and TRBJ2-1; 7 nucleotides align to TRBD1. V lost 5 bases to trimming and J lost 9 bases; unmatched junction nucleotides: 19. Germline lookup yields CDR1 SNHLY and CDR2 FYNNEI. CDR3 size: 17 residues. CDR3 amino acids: CASSTPQGTESWGEQFF. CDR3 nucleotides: TGTGCCAGCAGTACGCCTCAAGGGACAGAATCTTGGGGTGAGCAGTTCTTC. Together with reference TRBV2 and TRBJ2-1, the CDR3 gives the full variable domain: EPEVTQTPSHQVTQMGQEVILRCVPISNHLYFYWYRQILGQKVEFLVSFYNNEISEKSEIFDDQFSVERPDGSNFTLKIRSTKLEDSAMYFCASSTPQGTESWGEQFFGPGTRLTVL.

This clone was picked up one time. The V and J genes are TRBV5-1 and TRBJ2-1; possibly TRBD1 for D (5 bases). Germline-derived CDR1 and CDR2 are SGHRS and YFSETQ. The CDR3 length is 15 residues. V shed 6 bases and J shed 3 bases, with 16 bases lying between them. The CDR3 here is CASTKGPFGYNEQFF. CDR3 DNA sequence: TGCGCCAGCACAAAGGGGCCTTTTGGCTACAATGAGCAGTTCTTC.

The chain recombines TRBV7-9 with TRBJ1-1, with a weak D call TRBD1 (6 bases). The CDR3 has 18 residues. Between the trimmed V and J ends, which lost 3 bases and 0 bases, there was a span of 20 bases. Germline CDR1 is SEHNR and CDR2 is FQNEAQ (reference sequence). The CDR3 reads CASSFPVGAGGMNTEAFF. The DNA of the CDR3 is TGTGCCAGCAGCTTCCCAGTGGGGGCCGGTGGGATGAACACTGAAGCTTTCTTT.

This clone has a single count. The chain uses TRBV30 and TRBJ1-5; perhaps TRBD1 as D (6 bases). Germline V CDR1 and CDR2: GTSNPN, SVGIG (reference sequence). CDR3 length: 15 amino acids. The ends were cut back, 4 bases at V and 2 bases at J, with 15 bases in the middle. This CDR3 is CAWMPRGSRNQPQHF. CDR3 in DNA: TGTGCCTGGATGCCCAGGGGATCTCGCAATCAGCCCCAGCATTTT.

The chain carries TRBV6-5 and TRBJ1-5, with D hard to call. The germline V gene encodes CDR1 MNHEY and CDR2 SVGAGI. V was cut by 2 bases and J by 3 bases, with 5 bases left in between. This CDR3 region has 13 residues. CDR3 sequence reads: CASSYSVNQPQHF. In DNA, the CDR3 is TGTGCCAGCAGTTACAGCGTCAATCAGCCCCAGCATTTT.

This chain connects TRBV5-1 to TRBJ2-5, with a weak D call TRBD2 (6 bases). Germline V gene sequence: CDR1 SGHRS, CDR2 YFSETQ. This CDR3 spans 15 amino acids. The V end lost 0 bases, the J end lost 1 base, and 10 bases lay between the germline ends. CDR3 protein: CASSLASGFQETQYF. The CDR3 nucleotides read TGCGCCAGCAGCTTGGCCAGCGGGTTCCAAGAGACCCAGTACTTC.

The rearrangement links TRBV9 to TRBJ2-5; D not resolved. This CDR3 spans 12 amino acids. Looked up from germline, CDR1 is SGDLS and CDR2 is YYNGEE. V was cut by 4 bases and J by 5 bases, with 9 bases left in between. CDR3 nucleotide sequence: TGTGCCAGCAGCCCCGCCGGGGAGACCCAGTACTTC. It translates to CASSPAGETQYF.

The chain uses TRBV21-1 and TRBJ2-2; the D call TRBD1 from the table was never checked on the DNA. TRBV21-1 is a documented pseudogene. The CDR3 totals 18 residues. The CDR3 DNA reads TGTGCCAGCAGCAAGGGCTATAGGACAGGGCTGAACACCGGGGAGCTGTTTTTT. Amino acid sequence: CASSKGYRTGLNTGELFF.

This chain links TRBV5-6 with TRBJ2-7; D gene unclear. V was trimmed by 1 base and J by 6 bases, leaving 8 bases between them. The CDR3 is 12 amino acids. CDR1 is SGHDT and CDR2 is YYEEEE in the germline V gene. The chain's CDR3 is CASSLSSSEQYF. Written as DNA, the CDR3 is TGTGCCAGCAGCTTGTCAAGTAGCGAGCAGTACTTC.

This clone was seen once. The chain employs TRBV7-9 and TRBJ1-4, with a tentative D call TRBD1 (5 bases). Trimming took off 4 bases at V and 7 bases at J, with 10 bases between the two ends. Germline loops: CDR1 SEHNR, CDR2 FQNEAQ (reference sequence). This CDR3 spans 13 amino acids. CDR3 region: CASSSNTGEKLFF. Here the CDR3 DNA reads TGTGCCAGCAGCTCAAACACAGGTGAAAAACTGTTTTTT.

CDR3 nucleotide sequence: TGTGCCATTTCGGAGCGGACGGTCTATGGCTACACCTTC. Its protein is CAISERTVYGYTF. The chain combines TRBV28 with TRBJ1-2; D is uncertain. The CDR3 runs 13 residues. The germline gives CDR1 MDHEN, CDR2 SYDVKM. The germline V and J ends were trimmed by 10 bases and 4 bases, with 16 bases remaining between them.

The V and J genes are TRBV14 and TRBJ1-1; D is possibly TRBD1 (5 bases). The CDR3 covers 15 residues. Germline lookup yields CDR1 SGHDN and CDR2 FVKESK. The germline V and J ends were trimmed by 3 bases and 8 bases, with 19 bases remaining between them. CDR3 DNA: TGTGCCAGCAGCCACTTGGGGGGGGGTAGGCGCGAAGCTTTCTTT. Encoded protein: CASSHLGGGRREAFF.

Here the CDR3 reads CASSLADRRTSYGYTF. The CDR3 DNA reads as TGTGCCAGCAGCCTGGCAGACAGGCGGACCTCCTATGGCTACACCTTC. V usage is TRBV12-1 and J usage is TRBJ1-2; no check of the table's D call, TRBD1, against the DNA was made. TRBV12-1 is given as a pseudogene. CDR3 length equals 16 residues.